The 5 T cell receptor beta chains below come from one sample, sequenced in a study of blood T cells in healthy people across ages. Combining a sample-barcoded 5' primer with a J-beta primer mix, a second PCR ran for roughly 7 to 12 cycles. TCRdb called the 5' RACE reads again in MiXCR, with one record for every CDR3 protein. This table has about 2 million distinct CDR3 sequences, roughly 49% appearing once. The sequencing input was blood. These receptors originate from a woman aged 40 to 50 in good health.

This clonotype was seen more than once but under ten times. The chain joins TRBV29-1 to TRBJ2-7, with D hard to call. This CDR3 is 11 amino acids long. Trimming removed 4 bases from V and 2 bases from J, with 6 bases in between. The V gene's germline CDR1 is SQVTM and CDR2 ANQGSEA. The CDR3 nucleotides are TGCAGCGTTGGACACCCCTACGAGCAGTACTTC. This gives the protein CSVGHPYEQYF.

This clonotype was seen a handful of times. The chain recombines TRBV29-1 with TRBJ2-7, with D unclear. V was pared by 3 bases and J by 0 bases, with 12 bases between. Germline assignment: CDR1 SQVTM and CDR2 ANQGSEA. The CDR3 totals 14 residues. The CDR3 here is CSVDKGSSSYEQYF. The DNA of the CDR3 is TGCAGCGTTGATAAGGGTTCGAGCTCCTACGAGCAGTACTTC.

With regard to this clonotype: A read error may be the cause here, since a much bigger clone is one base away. The CDR3 sequence: CASSFGQGIDTQYF. The CDR3 nucleotides are TGTGCCAGCAGCTTTGGACAGGGGATAGATACGCAGTATTTT. V gene TRBV11-2 combines with J gene TRBJ2-3; 9 nucleotides match TRBD1. V gave up 3 bases and J gave up 5 bases; unmatched junction bases: 3. CDR1 and CDR2 from the germline V gene are SGHAT and FQNNGV. The CDR3 length is 14 residues. Full variable domain (rest looked up from reference TRBV11-2 and TRBJ2-3): EAGVAQSPRYKIIEKRQSVAFWCNPISGHATLYWYQQILGQGPKLLIQFQNNGVVDDSQLPKDRFSAERLKGVDSTLKIQPAKLEDSAVYLCASSFGQGIDTQYFGPGTRLTVL.

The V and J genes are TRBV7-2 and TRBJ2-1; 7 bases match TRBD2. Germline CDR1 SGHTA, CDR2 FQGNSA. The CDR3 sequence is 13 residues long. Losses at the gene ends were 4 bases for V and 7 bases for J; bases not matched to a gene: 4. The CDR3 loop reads CASSYDGGNEQFF. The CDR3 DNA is TGTGCCAGCAGCTACGACGGGGGGAATGAGCAGTTCTTC.

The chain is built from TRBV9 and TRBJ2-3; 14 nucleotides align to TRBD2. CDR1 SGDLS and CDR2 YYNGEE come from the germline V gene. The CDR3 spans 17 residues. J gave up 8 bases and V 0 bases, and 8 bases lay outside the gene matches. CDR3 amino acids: CASSVVPGLAGGGTQYF. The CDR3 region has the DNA TGTGCCAGCAGCGTAGTACCCGGACTAGCGGGGGGAGGTACGCAGTATTTT.